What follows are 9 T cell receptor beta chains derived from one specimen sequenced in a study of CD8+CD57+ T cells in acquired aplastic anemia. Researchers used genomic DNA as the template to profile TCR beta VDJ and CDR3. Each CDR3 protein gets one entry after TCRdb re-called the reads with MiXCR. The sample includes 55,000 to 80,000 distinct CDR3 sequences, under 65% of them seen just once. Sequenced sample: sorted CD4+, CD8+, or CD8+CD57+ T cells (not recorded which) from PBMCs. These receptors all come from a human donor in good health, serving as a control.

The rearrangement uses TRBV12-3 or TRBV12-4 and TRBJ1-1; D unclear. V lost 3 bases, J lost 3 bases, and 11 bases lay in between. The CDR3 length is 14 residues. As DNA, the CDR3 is TGTGCCAGCAGTTTCGCTGGTCGGGACACTGAAGCTTTCTTT. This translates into CASSFAGRDTEAFF.

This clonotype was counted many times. CDR3: CASSLLGRTSTYYEQYF. CDR3 DNA: TGTGCCAGCAGCTTACTCGGCAGAACCTCTACTTACTACGAGCAGTACTTC. The rearrangement joins TRBV7-9 to TRBJ2-7; D gene unclear. Germline V CDR1 and CDR2: SEHNR, FQNEAQ (reference sequence). V was clipped by 2 bases and J by 3 bases, with 20 bases between them. The CDR3 has 17 residues.

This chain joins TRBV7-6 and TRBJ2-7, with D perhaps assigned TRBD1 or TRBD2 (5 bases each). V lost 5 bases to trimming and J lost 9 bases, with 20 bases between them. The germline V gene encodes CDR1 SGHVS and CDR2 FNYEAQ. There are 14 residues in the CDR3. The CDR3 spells CASSLPGTPEAQYF. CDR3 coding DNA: TGTGCCAGCAGCCTGCCCGGGACCCCAGAGGCGCAGTACTTC. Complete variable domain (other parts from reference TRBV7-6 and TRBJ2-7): GAGVSQSPRYKVTKRGQDVALRCDPISGHVSLYWYRQALGQGPEFLTYFNYEAQQDKSGLPNDRFSAERPEGSISTLTIQRTEQRDSAMYRCASSLPGTPEAQYFGPGTRLTVT.

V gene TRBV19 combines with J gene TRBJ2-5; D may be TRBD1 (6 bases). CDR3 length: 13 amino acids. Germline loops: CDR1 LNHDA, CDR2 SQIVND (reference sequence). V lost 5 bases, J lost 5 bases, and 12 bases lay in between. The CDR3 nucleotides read TGTGCCAGTAGTGCCAGGGGCCGGGAGACCCAGTACTTC. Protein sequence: CASSARGRETQYF.

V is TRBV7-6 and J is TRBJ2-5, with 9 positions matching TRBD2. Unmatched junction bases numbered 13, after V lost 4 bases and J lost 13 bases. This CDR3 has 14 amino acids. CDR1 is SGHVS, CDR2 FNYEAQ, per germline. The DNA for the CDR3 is TGTGCCAGCAGCTCCCGAGGGCTAGCGGGGTCGCTGTACTTC. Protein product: CASSSRGLAGSLYF.

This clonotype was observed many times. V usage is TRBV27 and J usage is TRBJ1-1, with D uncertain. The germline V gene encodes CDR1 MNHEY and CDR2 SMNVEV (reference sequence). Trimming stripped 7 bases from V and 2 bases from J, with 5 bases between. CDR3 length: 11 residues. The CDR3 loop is CASKHNTEAFF. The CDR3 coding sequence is TGTGCCAGCAAACATAACACTGAAGCTTTCTTT.

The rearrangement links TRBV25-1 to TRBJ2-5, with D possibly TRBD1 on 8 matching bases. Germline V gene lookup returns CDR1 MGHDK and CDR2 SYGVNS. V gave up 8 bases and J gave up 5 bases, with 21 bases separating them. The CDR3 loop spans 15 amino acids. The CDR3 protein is CASGPWVQGGETQYF. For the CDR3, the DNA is TGTGCCAGCGGCCCTTGGGTACAGGGGGGGGAGACCCAGTACTTC.

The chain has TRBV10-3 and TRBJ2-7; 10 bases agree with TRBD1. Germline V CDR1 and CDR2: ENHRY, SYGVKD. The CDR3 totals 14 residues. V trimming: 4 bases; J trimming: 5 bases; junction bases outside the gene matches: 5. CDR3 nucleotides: TGTGCCATCAGTGGGCGGGACAGGGGCCACGAGCAGTACTTC. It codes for CAISGRDRGHEQYF.

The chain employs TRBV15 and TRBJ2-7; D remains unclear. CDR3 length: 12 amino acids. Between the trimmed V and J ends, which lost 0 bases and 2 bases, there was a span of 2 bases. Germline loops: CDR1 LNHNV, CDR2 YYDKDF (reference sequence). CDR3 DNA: TGTGCCACCAGCAGAGATACCTACGAGCAGTACGTC. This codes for CATSRDTYEQYV.